This TCR beta chain was obtained from a study of CXCR3-negative and CXCR3-positive naive CD8 T cells. The authors made the TRB cDNA libraries by 5' RACE using UMI labels. TCRdb reprocessed the 5' RACE reads, keeping one entry per CDR3 protein, no DNA. This sample contains about 62,000 distinct CDR3 sequences. Germline CDR1 and CDR2: SQVTM and ANQGSEA. This CDR3 spans 12 amino acids. The genes are TRBV29-1 and TRBJ2-1; the TRBD1 assignment by TCRdb is unverifiable without DNA. Sequencing was done on a sample of naive CXCR3- CD8+ T cells from blood. Subset indicated: CD45RO-CCR7+CD27+CD95- naive CD8+ T cells lacking CXCR3 (TNR3-). This TCR came from a human donor in good health. Some clones in this sample may be carry-over from other donors' samples. The CDR3 sequence is CSVDSRGNEQFF.